This T cell receptor beta chain was retrieved from a study of blood T cell repertoires in COVID-19. Study-level background: From the United States, Italy and Spain came samples of acute and convalescent COVID-19.

Original data processing: Reference gene primer amplification in the assay estimated nucleated cell counts. This table comes from immunoSEQ multiplex PCR, and its TCRdb copy is limited to in-frame clones, with some not included. That table furnishes V, J and clone size, whereas the DNA furnished D and trimming. The table has some 65,000 clones, approximately 83% seen once. The material sequenced was peripheral blood. The receptor was derived from an elderly man with acute or convalescent COVID-19.

Here the CDR3 DNA reads TGTGCCAGCAGCCAAGGAGGGCGGGCCACCTACGAGCAGTACTTC. Translation gives CASSQGGRATYEQYF. This chain links TRBV3-1 (or the pseudogene TRBV3-2) with TRBJ2-7; perhaps TRBD2 as D (5 bases). Germline-derived CDR1 and CDR2 are LGHDT and YNNKEL (reference sequence). The ends were cut back, 1 base at V and 2 bases at J, with 12 bases in the middle. This CDR3 contains 15 residues.